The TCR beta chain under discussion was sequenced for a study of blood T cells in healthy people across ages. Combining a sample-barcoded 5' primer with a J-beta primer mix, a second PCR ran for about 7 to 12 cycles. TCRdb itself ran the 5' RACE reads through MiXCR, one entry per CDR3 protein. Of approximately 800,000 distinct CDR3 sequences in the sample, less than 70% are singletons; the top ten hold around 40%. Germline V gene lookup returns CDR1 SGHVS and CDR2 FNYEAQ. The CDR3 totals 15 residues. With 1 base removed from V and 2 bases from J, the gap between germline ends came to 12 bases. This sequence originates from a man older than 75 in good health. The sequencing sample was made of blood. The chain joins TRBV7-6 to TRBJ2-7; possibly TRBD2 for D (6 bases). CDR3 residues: CASSLDFSGPYEQYF. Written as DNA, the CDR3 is TGTGCCAGCAGCTTAGACTTTAGCGGCCCCTACGAGCAGTACTTC. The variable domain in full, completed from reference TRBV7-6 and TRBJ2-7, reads GAGVSQSPRYKVTKRGQDVALRCDPISGHVSLYWYRQALGQGPEFLTYFNYEAQQDKSGLPNDRFSAERPEGSISTLTIQRTEQRDSAMYRCASSLDFSGPYEQYFGPGTRLTVT.